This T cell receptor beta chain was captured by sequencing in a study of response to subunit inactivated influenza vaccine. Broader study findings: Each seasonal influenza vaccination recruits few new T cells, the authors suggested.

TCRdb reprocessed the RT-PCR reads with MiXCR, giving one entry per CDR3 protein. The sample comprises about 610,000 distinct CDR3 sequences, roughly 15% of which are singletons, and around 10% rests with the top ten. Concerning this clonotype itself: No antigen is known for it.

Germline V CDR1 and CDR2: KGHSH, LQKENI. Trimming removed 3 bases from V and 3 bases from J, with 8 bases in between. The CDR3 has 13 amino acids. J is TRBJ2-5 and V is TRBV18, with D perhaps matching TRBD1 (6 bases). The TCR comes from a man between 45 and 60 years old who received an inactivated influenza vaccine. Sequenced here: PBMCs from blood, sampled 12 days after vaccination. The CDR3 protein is CASSPWTEETQYF. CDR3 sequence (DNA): TGTGCCAGCTCACCGTGGACAGAAGAGACCCAGTACTTC.